Below, 4 T cell receptor beta chains from the same sample are listed, as sequenced in a study of blood T cell repertoires in COVID-19. Sequenced by immunoSEQ multiplex PCR; TCRdb stores in-frame clones only, minus some. This sample carries around 94,000 clones, just under 85% of them seen once, and the ten largest clones take 3.4%. The specimen was peripheral blood. These receptor sequences come from a man between 45 and 60 years old with acute or convalescent COVID-19.

This clone appeared many times. The rearrangement links TRBV5-1 to TRBJ2-5; the D gene is possibly TRBD2 (7 bases). Germline CDR1 is SGHRS and CDR2 is YFSETQ. V was clipped by 4 bases and J by 4 bases, with 14 bases between them. The length of the CDR3 is 14 residues. The CDR3 region is CASSPWGGRETQYF. The CDR3 DNA is TGCGCCAGCAGCCCCTGGGGGGGGCGAGAGACCCAGTACTTC.

The rearrangement uses TRBV28 and TRBJ2-1; 9 nucleotides align to TRBD1. CDR1 is MDHEN and CDR2 is SYDVKM in the germline V gene. This CDR3 contains 15 residues. The V gene end was trimmed by 5 bases and the J gene end by 7 bases; junction bases not matched to a gene: 9. CDR3 sequence (DNA): TGTGCCAGCAGTATACCGGGACAGGGTCAAAATGAGCAGTTCTTC. Translation: CASSIPGQGQNEQFF.

The rearrangement links TRBV25-1 to TRBJ2-2, with D possibly matching TRBD2 (6 bases). V was shortened by 1 base and J by 2 bases, with 11 bases between the two germline ends. From germline, CDR1 is MGHDK and CDR2 SYGVNS. There are 16 residues in the CDR3. CDR3 amino acids: CASSEFGGGNTGELFF. The CDR3, as DNA: TGTGCCAGCAGTGAATTTGGGGGAGGCAACACCGGGGAGCTGTTTTTT.

V is TRBV20-1 and J is TRBJ2-7, with TRBD1 matching over 9 bases. J was trimmed by 6 bases and V by 3 bases; bases with no gene match: 12. The CDR3 consists of 15 residues. Germline CDR1 and CDR2: DFQATT and SNEGSKA (reference sequence). The DNA of the CDR3 is TGCAGTGCTAGTCCTGTTGACAGGGGGAGAGGCGAGCAGTACTTC. Protein product: CSASPVDRGRGEQYF.